This TCR beta chain derives from a study of preoperative IRX-2 immunotherapy in early breast cancer. Trimming took off 5 bases at V and 5 bases at J, with 14 bases between the two ends. Germline V gene sequence: CDR1 SGHRS, CDR2 YFSETQ. The CDR3 totals 14 residues. Profiled with immunoSEQ multiplex PCR; TCRdb holds only in-frame clones, not every one. Seen here are roughly 99,000 clones, roughly 90% observed once, and the top ten hold roughly 2%. Treatment meaning: preoperative locoregional IRX-2 cytokine immunotherapy. The chain has TRBV5-1 and TRBJ2-1, with D perhaps matching TRBD1 (6 bases). This TCR derives from a human donor with breast cancer. Sample: tumor tissue, taken after IRX-2 immunotherapy. The CDR3 DNA follows: TGCGCCAGCAGGGGTGGACAGTTAAACAATGAGCAGTTCTTC. This sequence encodes CASRGGQLNNEQFF. The complete variable domain, with remaining parts taken from reference TRBV5-1 and TRBJ2-1, reads KAGVTQTPRYLIKTRGQQVTLSCSPISGHRSVSWYQQTPGQGLQFLFEYFSETQRNKGNFPGRFSGRQFSNSRSEMNVSTLELGDSALYLCASRGGQLNNEQFFGPGTRLTVL.